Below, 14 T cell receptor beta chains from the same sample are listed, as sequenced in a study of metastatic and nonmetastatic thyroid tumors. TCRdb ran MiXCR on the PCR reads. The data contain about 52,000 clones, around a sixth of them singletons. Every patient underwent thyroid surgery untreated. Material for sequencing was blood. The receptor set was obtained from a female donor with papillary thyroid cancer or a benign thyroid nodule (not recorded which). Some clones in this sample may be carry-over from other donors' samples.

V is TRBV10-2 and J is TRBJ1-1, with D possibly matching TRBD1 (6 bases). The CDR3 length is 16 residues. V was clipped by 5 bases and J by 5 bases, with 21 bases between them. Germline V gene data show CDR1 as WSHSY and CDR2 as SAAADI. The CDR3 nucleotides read TGCGCCAGCAGTCCCGATGGGGGGGCAGGGAGGACTGAAGCTTTCTTT. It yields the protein CASSPDGGAGRTEAFF.

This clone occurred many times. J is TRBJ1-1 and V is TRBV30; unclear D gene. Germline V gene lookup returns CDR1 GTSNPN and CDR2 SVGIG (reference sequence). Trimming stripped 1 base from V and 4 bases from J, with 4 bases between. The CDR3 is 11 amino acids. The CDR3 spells CAWSALTEAFF. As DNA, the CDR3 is TGTGCCTGGAGTGCCCTCACTGAAGCTTTCTTT.

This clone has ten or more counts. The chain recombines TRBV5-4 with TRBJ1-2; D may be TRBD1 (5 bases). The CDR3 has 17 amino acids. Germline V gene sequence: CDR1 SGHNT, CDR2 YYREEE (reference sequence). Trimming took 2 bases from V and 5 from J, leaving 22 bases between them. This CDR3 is CASSFIQGIRGVYGYTF. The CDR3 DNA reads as TGTGCCAGCAGCTTTATTCAAGGGATCCGGGGCGTATATGGCTACACCTTC.

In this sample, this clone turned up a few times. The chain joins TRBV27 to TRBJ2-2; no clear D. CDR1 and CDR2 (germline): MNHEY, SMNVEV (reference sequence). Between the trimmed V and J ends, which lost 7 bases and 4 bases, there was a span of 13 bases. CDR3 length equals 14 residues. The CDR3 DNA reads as TGTGCCAGCATTCCATCAACTGGCACCGGGGAGCTGTTTTTT. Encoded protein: CASIPSTGTGELFF.

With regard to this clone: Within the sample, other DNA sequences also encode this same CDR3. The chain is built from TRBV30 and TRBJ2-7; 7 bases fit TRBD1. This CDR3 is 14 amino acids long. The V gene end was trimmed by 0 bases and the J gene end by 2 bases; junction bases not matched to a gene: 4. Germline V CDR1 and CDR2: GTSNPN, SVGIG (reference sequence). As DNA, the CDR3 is TGTGCCTGGAGTGTCTCCGGGACAGCCTACGAGCAGTACTTC. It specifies CAWSVSGTAYEQYF.

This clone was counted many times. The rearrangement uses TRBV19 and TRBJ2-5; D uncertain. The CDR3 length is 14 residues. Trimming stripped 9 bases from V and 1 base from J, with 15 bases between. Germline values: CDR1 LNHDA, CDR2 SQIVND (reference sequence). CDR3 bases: TGTGCCAGCAACGGATGGGCAGGCCAAGAGACCCAGTACTTC. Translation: CASNGWAGQETQYF.

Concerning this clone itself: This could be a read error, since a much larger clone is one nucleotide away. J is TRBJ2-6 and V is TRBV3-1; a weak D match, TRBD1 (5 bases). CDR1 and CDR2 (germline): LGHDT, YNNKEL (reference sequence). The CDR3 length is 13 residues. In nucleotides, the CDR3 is TGTGCCAGCAGCCAAGAAGGGGCCAACTTCCTGACTTTC. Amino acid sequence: CASSQEGANFLTF.

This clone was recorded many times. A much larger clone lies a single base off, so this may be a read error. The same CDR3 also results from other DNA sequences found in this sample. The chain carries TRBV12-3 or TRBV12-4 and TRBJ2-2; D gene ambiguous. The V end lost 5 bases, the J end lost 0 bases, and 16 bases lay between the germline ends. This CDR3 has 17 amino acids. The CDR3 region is CASSMITDTANTGELFF. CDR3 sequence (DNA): TGTGCCAGCAGTATGATAACGGATACAGCGAACACCGGGGAGCTGTTTTTT.

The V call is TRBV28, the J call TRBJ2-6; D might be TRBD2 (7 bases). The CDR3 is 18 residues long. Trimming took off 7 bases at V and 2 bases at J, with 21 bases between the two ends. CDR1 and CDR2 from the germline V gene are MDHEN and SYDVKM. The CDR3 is CASITGSGGSPGANVLTF. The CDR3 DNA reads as TGTGCCAGCATCACCGGGTCGGGGGGCAGCCCTGGGGCCAACGTCCTGACTTTC. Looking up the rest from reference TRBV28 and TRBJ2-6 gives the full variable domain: DVKVTQSSRYLVKRTGEKVFLECVQDMDHENMFWYRQDPGLGLRLIYFSYDVKMKEKGDIPEGYSVSREKKERFSLILESASTNQTSMYLCASITGSGGSPGANVLTFGAGSRLTVL.

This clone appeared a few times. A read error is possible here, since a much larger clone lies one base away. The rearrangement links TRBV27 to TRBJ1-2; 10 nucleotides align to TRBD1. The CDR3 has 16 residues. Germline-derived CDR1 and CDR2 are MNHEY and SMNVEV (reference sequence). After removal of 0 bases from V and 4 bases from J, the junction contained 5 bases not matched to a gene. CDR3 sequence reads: CASSLSVTGGVYGYTF. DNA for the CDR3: TGTGCCAGCAGTTTATCGGTGACAGGGGGCGTCTATGGCTACACCTTC.

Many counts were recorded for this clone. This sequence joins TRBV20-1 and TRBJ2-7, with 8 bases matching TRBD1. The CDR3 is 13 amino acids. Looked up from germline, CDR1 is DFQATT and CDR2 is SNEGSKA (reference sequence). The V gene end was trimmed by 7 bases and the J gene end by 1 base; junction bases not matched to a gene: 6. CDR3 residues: CSGRDRPSYEQYF. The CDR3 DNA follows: TGCAGTGGCCGGGACAGGCCATCCTACGAGCAGTACTTC.

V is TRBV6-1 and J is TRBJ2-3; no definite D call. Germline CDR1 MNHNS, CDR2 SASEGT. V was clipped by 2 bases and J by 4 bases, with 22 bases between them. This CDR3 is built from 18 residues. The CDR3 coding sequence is TGTGCCAGCAGTGAACACGTATTATACATGATTGAGGCAGATACGCAGTATTTT. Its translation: CASSEHVLYMIEADTQYF.

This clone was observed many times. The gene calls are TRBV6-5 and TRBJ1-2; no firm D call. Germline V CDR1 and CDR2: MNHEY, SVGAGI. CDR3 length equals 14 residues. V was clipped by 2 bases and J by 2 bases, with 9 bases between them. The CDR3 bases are TGTGCCAGCAGTTACGCGCGGGTCAACTATGGCTACACCTTC. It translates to CASSYARVNYGYTF.

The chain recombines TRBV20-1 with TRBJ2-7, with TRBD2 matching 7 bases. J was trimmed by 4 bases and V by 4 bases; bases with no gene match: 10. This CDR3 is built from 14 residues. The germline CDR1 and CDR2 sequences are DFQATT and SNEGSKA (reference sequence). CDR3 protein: CSATWTSGRYEQYF. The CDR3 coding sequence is TGCAGTGCTACCTGGACTAGTGGGAGGTACGAGCAGTACTTC.